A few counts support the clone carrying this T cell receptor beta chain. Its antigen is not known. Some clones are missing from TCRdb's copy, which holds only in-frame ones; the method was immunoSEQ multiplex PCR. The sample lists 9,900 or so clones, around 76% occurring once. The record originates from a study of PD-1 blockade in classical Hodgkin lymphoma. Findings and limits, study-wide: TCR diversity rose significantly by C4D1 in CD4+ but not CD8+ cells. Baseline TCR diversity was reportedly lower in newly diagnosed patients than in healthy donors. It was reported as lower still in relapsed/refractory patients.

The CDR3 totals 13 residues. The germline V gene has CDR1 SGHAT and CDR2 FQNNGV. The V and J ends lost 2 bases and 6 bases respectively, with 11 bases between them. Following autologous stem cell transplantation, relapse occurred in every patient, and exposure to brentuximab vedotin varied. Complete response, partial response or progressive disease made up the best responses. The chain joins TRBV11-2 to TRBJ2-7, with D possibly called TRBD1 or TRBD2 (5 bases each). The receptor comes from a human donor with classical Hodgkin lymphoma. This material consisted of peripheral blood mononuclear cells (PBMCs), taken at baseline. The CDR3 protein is CASSLSGGREQYF. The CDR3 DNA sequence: TGTGCCAGCAGCTTAAGTGGGGGACGCGAGCAGTACTTC.